One and the same sample provided the 29 T cell receptor beta chains below, sequenced in a study of OX40 agonist ivuxolimab in advanced cancers. The protocol was immunoSEQ multiplex PCR, while the TCRdb copy is restricted to in-frame clones and leaves out a portion. This sample carries some 18,000 clones, approximately 83% of them seen once, and the ten largest clones take roughly two thirds. The sample consisted of CD4+ or CD8+ T cells sorted from blood, taken in a trial of the OX40 agonist ivuxolimab. Receptor source: an adult with an advanced solid tumor such as melanoma, head and neck, liver or kidney cancer.

The genes are TRBV6-5 and TRBJ1-2, with 9 bases lining up with TRBD1. CDR1 and CDR2 from the germline V gene are MNHEY and SVGAGI. V shed 7 bases, J shed 4 bases, and the junction held 7 bases outside the gene matches. The CDR3 consists of 14 residues. This CDR3 reads CASKEQGAGYGYTF. The CDR3, as DNA: TGTGCCAGCAAGGAACAGGGGGCAGGCTATGGCTACACCTTC.

The gene calls are TRBV6-5 and TRBJ2-2; D gene uncertain. The CDR3 loop spans 14 amino acids. Germline values: CDR1 MNHEY, CDR2 SVGAGI. V was trimmed by 6 bases and J by 4 bases, leaving 12 bases between them. The CDR3 is CASRPLTVTGELFF. DNA of the CDR3: TGTGCCAGCAGACCTCTAACAGTCACCGGGGAGCTGTTTTTT.

The chain carries TRBV19 and TRBJ1-5, with no clear D. V gave up 3 bases and J gave up 7 bases, with 4 bases separating them. The CDR3 has 11 amino acids. Germline V gene data show CDR1 as LNHDA and CDR2 as SQIVND (reference sequence). CDR3 sequence (DNA): TGTGCCAGTAGTATTGGCCAGCCCCAGCATTTT. Residues: CASSIGQPQHF.

The chain uses TRBV29-1 and TRBJ2-7; 9 positions match TRBD1. CDR1 is SQVTM and CDR2 is ANQGSEA in the germline V gene. The CDR3 consists of 14 residues. Trimming at V came to 2 bases and at J to 4 bases, leaving 6 bases not matched to a gene. Written as DNA, the CDR3 is TGCAGCGTTGAAAAACAGGGGGCTAGGTACGAGCAGTACTTC. Translating gives CSVEKQGARYEQYF.

This clone came up a few times. The V gene is TRBV11-1, the J gene TRBJ1-6, with D hard to call. Germline CDR1 reads SGHAT; CDR2 reads FQDESV (reference sequence). The CDR3 has 15 amino acids. Trimming pared 8 bases from V and 13 bases from J, leaving 24 bases between. The CDR3 sequence is CASAPWVGRRSPLHF. The CDR3 DNA is TGTGCCAGCGCGCCGTGGGTGGGCAGGCGGTCCCCCCTCCACTTT.

The genes are TRBV18 and TRBJ2-5; TRBD1 matches 8 bases. J was trimmed by 2 bases and V by 5 bases; bases with no gene match: 1. This CDR3 contains 13 residues. CDR1 KGHSH and CDR2 LQKENI come from the germline V gene. CDR3 bases: TGTGCCAGCTCAAGACAGGGGCAAGAGACCCAGTACTTC. Protein product: CASSRQGQETQYF. Complete variable domain (other parts from reference TRBV18 and TRBJ2-5): NAGVMQNPRHLVRRRGQEARLRCSPMKGHSHVYWYRQLPEEGLKFMVYLQKENIIDESGMPKERFSAEFPKEGPSILRIQQVVRGDSAAYFCASSRQGQETQYFGPGTRLLVL.

This chain uses TRBV19 with TRBJ2-5; D is perhaps TRBD2 (5 bases). The V and J ends lost 6 bases and 2 bases respectively, with 13 bases between them. The CDR3 length is 14 residues. Germline CDR1 reads LNHDA; CDR2 reads SQIVND (reference sequence). The CDR3 is CASSPVGEQETQYF. The CDR3 DNA is TGTGCCAGTAGCCCCGTGGGAGAACAAGAGACCCAGTACTTC.

CDR3 sequence reads: CASSEGTNYEQYF. The DNA for the CDR3 is TGTGCCAGCAGTGAAGGGACCAACTACGAGCAGTACTTC. V gene TRBV6-5 combines with J gene TRBJ2-7; D may be TRBD1 or TRBD2 (5 bases each). Germline V lookup: CDR1 MNHEY, CDR2 SVGAGI. Trimming shortened V by 5 bases and J by 3 bases, and 11 bases separated the two germline ends. The CDR3 has 13 amino acids.

This chain connects TRBV2 to TRBJ1-6; unclear D gene. The V gene's germline CDR1 is SNHLY and CDR2 FYNNEI. V was cut by 7 bases and J by 5 bases, with 6 bases left in between. The CDR3 is 12 residues long. The CDR3 nucleotides are TGTGCCAGCAACGACAATAATTCACCCCTCCACTTT. Its protein product is CASNDNNSPLHF.

In this sample, this clone is medium-sized. J is TRBJ2-2 and V is TRBV14; D not certain. The CDR3 sequence is 16 residues long. Per the germline V gene, CDR1 is SGHDN and CDR2 is FVKESK. V was cut by 3 bases and J by 0 bases, with 11 bases left in between. This chain's CDR3 is CASSQFAASNTGELFF. CDR3 DNA sequence: TGTGCCAGCAGCCAGTTTGCGGCTTCGAACACCGGGGAGCTGTTTTTT.

The rearrangement links TRBV27 to TRBJ1-2; 9 positions match TRBD1. The germline V gene has CDR1 MNHEY and CDR2 SMNVEV (reference sequence). This CDR3 spans 18 amino acids. Trimming cost V 6 bases and J 7 bases; bases outside gene matches: 21. The chain's CDR3 is CASSPILPNRGPRVGYTF. In DNA, the CDR3 is TGTGCCAGCAGCCCCATCCTCCCTAACAGGGGGCCGCGGGTTGGCTACACCTTC.

V usage is TRBV19 and J usage is TRBJ2-2; D unresolved. The germline V gene encodes CDR1 LNHDA and CDR2 SQIVND (reference sequence). CDR3 length: 12 amino acids. V was cut by 7 bases and J by 6 bases, with 9 bases left in between. The CDR3 DNA reads as TGTGCCAGTAAAGGGTCCCCCGGGGAGCTGTTTTTT. Residues: CASKGSPGELFF. Using reference TRBV19 and TRBJ2-2 for the parts outside the CDR3, the full variable domain is DGGITQSPKYLFRKEGQNVTLSCEQNLNHDAMYWYRQDPGQGLRLIYYSQIVNDFQKGDIAEGYSVSREKKESFPLTVTSAQKNPTAFYLCASKGSPGELFFGEGSRLTVL.

This clone has just a few counts. The chain links TRBV7-9 to TRBJ2-7; TRBD1 aligns across 9 bases. The germline V gene has CDR1 SEHNR and CDR2 FQNEAQ (reference sequence). The CDR3 contains 12 residues. V lost 5 bases to trimming and J lost 8 bases; unmatched junction nucleotides: 4. The CDR3 nucleotides read TGTGCCAGCAGCCTCGGGACAGGGCAGCAGTACTTC. Its translation is CASSLGTGQQYF.

The chain employs TRBV7-8 and TRBJ2-1, with 9 bases identical to TRBD1. The CDR3 totals 16 residues. The J segment lost 4 bases and the V segment lost 3 bases, leaving 7 bases of the junction unmatched. Germline-derived CDR1 and CDR2 are SGHVS and FQNEAQ. CDR3: CASSFPFGQGYNEQFF. CDR3 coding DNA: TGTGCCAGCAGCTTCCCTTTTGGACAGGGGTACAATGAGCAGTTCTTC.

The chain has TRBV11-1 and TRBJ2-3; tentative D call: TRBD2 (5 bases). Between the trimmed V and J ends, which lost 5 bases and 2 bases, there was a span of 14 bases. The V gene's germline CDR1 is SGHAT and CDR2 FQDESV (reference sequence). The CDR3 loop spans 15 amino acids. The CDR3 nucleotides read TGTGCCAGCAGCCTAGGGATACTAGACACAGATACGCAGTATTTT. It is translated as CASSLGILDTDTQYF.

V usage is TRBV5-4 and J usage is TRBJ1-1, with 7 nucleotides matching TRBD1. The CDR3 consists of 15 residues. V was pared by 5 bases and J by 0 bases, with 7 bases of the junction left unmatched. Germline V gene lookup returns CDR1 SGHNT and CDR2 YYREEE (reference sequence). This CDR3 is CASRGGSSMNTEAFF. The CDR3 coding sequence is TGTGCCAGCAGAGGGGGCAGTTCCATGAACACTGAAGCTTTCTTT.

V is TRBV7-9 and J is TRBJ2-1; D may be TRBD2 (6 bases). V lost 5 bases, J lost 3 bases, and 17 bases lay in between. Germline lookup yields CDR1 SEHNR and CDR2 FQNEAQ (reference sequence). The CDR3 runs to 16 residues. The CDR3 sequence is CASSPRVGGNYNEQFF. CDR3 DNA sequence: TGTGCCAGCAGCCCCCGGGTCGGCGGGAACTACAATGAGCAGTTCTTC.

The chain carries TRBV5-4 and TRBJ1-1; D not certain. Trimming took off 0 bases at V and 6 bases at J, with 12 bases between the two ends. This CDR3 is built from 14 residues. CDR1 is SGHNT, CDR2 YYREEE, per germline (reference sequence). The CDR3 loop reads CASSLDTTSAEAFF. CDR3 in DNA: TGTGCCAGCAGCTTGGACACCACGAGCGCTGAAGCTTTCTTT.

This chain uses TRBV4-1 with TRBJ2-7; D is possibly TRBD2 (6 bases). Trimming stripped 1 base from V and 2 bases from J, with 12 bases between. From germline, CDR1 is MGHRA and CDR2 YSYEKL. This CDR3 contains 15 residues. DNA of the CDR3: TGCGCCAGCAGCCAAGGACGGGGGACCACCTACGAGCAGTACTTC. Its translation: CASSQGRGTTYEQYF.

V and J are TRBV27 and TRBJ1-2, with TRBD1 matching over 7 bases. Per germline, CDR1 MNHEY and CDR2 SMNVEV (reference sequence). This CDR3 comprises 14 residues. The V and J ends lost 5 bases and 4 bases, in that order; junction bases with no gene match: 7. This CDR3 reads CASSPGQAGYGYTF. In DNA, the CDR3 is TGTGCCAGCAGTCCCGGACAGGCCGGCTATGGCTACACCTTC.

The V call is TRBV27, the J call TRBJ2-7; 11 positions agree with TRBD2. Germline CDR1 and CDR2: MNHEY and SMNVEV (reference sequence). This CDR3 comprises 15 residues. Trimming cost V 2 bases and J 1 base; bases outside gene matches: 1. CDR3 in amino acids: CASSLLAGGSYEQYF. The CDR3 DNA sequence: TGTGCCAGCAGTTTACTAGCGGGGGGATCCTACGAGCAGTACTTC.

The chain is built from TRBV28 and TRBJ1-4, with 7 bases identical to TRBD1. CDR1 is MDHEN, CDR2 SYDVKM, per germline. CDR3 length equals 15 residues. The J segment lost 4 bases and the V segment lost 3 bases, leaving 5 bases of the junction unmatched. The CDR3 sequence: CASSLGGQVNEKLFF. CDR3 nucleotide sequence: TGTGCCAGCAGTTTGGGAGGACAGGTTAATGAAAAACTGTTTTTT. Drawing the rest from reference TRBV28 and TRBJ1-4, the complete variable domain is DVKVTQSSRYLVKRTGEKVFLECVQDMDHENMFWYRQDPGLGLRLIYFSYDVKMKEKGDIPEGYSVSREKKERFSLILESASTNQTSMYLCASSLGGQVNEKLFFGSGTQLSVL.

This rearrangement joins TRBV28 to TRBJ2-7; 7 bases are shared with TRBD2. The junction had 4 bases not matched to a gene; V was cut back by 8 bases and J by 3 bases. The CDR3 runs 12 residues. Germline lookup yields CDR1 MDHEN and CDR2 SYDVKM. In nucleotides, the CDR3 is TGTGCCAGCGCCCGGGAGGACTACGAGCAGTACTTC. Its translation is CASAREDYEQYF. Full variable domain (outside the CDR3, taken from reference TRBV28 and TRBJ2-7): DVKVTQSSRYLVKRTGEKVFLECVQDMDHENMFWYRQDPGLGLRLIYFSYDVKMKEKGDIPEGYSVSREKKERFSLILESASTNQTSMYLCASAREDYEQYFGPGTRLTVT.

This clone was seen more than once but under ten times. The chain joins TRBV9 to TRBJ1-1, with TRBD1 matching over 7 bases. The V and J ends lost 4 bases and 0 bases, in that order; junction bases with no gene match: 6. CDR1 and CDR2 (germline): SGDLS, YYNGEE. The CDR3 runs 15 residues. The CDR3 is CASSPMTGMNTEAFF. The DNA for the CDR3 is TGTGCCAGCAGCCCGATGACAGGGATGAACACTGAAGCTTTCTTT. The entire variable domain, with the rest obtained from reference TRBV9 and TRBJ1-1, is as follows: DSGVTQTPKHLITATGQRVTLRCSPRSGDLSVYWYQQSLDQGLQFLIQYYNGEERAKGNILERFSAQQFPDLHSELNLSSLELGDSALYFCASSPMTGMNTEAFFGQGTRLTVV.

The V and J genes are TRBV7-9 and TRBJ1-5; TRBD1 is a possible D gene (5 bases). Germline CDR1 and CDR2: SEHNR and FQNEAQ (reference sequence). The CDR3 runs to 15 residues. V lost 5 bases and J lost 7, with 18 bases in between. CDR3 sequence: CASSPGLLVNQPQHF. CDR3 nucleotide sequence: TGTGCCAGCAGCCCGGGACTTCTAGTCAACCAGCCCCAGCATTTT. The complete variable domain, with remaining parts taken from reference TRBV7-9 and TRBJ1-5, reads DTGVSQNPRHKITKRGQNVTFRCDPISEHNRLYWYRQTLGQGPEFLTYFQNEAQLEKSRLLSDRFSAERPKGSFSTLEIQRTEQGDSAMYLCASSPGLLVNQPQHFGDGTRLSIL.

To note about this clone: An end of the junction differs from the germline gene, which may be a read error. This chain links TRBV7-7 with TRBJ1-1; D remains unclear. The CDR3 runs 13 residues. Germline V CDR1 and CDR2: SSHAT, FNYEAQ (reference sequence). Here the CDR3 reads CASSLEANTEAFF. CDR3 bases: TGTGCTAGCAGCTTAGAGGCGAACACTGAAGCTTTCTTT.

The chain combines TRBV30 with TRBJ1-1, with a weak D call TRBD1 (6 bases). V lost 4 bases and J 4 bases, leaving 10 bases between the germline ends. This CDR3 comprises 12 residues. The germline gives CDR1 GTSNPN, CDR2 SVGIG (reference sequence). The CDR3 protein is CAWTGASTEAFF. In nucleotides, the CDR3 is TGTGCCTGGACAGGGGCTAGCACTGAAGCTTTCTTT.

The chain has TRBV27 and TRBJ1-1; D is ambiguous. V dropped 2 bases and J dropped 1 base, with 8 bases sitting between them. The CDR3 runs 14 residues. Germline values: CDR1 MNHEY, CDR2 SMNVEV (reference sequence). The CDR3 here is CASSLGPGNTEAFF. The CDR3 region has the DNA TGTGCCAGCAGTTTAGGGCCGGGGAACACTGAAGCTTTCTTT.

The rearrangement joins TRBV27 to TRBJ2-7; 10 bases agree with TRBD2. From germline, CDR1 is MNHEY and CDR2 SMNVEV (reference sequence). The J segment lost 7 bases and the V segment lost 4 bases, leaving 7 bases of the junction unmatched. The CDR3 length is 14 residues. Written as DNA, the CDR3 is TGTGCCAGCAGTTCCACTAGCGGGGTCTTAGAGCAGTACTTC. It yields the protein CASSSTSGVLEQYF.